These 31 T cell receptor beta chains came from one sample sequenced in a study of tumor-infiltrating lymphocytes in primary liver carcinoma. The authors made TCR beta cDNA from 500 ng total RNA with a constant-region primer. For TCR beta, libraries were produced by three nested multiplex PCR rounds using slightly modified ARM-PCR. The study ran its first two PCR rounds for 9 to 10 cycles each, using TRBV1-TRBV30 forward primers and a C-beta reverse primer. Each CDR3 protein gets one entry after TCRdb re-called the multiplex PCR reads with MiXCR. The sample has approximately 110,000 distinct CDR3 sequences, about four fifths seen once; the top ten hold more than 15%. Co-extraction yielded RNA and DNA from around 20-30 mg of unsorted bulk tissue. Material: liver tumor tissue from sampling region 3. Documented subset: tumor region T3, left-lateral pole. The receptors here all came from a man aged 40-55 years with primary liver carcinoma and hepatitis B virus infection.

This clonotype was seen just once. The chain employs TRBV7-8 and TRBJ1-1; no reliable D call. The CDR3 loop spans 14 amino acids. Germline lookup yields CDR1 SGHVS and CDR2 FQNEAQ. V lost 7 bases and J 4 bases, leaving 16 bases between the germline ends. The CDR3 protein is CASNSFSGGTEAFF. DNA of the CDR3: TGTGCCAGCAACTCTTTCTCAGGTGGCACTGAAGCTTTCTTT.

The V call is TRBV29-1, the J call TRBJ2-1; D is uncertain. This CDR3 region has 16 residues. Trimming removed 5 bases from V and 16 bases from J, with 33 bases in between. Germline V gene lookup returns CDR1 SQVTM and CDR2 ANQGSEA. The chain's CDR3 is CSVRATGPHLVGEQFF. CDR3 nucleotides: TGCAGCGTTCGGGCGACTGGGCCCCATTTGGTGGGTGAACAATTCTTC.

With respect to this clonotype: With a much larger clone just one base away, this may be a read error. The CDR3 nucleotides read TGTGTCAGCAGTGAAGGGGACACCGTTTGGGGGGATGAGCAGTTCTTC. It specifies CVSSEGDTVWGDEQFF. This chain links TRBV25-1 with TRBJ2-1; possibly TRBD1 or TRBD2 for D (6 bases each). CDR1 and CDR2 from the germline V gene are MGHDK and SYGVNS. The CDR3 length is 16 residues.

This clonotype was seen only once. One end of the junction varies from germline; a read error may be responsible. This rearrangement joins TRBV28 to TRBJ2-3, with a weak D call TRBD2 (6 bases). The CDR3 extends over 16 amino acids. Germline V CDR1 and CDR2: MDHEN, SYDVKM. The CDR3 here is CASSLSISGYTDTQFF. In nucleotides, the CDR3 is TGTGCCAGCAGTTTATCGATTAGCGGCTACACAGATACGCAGTTTTTT.

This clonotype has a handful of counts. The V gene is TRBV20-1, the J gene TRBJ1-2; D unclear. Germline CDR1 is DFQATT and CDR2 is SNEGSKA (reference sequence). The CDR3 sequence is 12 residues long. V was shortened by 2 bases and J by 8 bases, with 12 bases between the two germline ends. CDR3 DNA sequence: TGCAGTGCTAGAATTCTCGCAGTAGGCTACACCTTC. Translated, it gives CSARILAVGYTF.

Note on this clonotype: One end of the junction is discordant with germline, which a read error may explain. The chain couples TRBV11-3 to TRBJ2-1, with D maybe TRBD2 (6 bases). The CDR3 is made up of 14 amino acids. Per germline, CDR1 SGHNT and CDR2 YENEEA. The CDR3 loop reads CANSLTSIIYEQLF. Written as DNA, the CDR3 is TGTGCCAACAGCTTGACTAGTATTATCTATGAGCAGCTCTTC. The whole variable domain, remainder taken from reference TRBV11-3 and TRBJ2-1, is EAGVVQSPRYKIIEKKQPVAFWCNPISGHNTLYWYLQNLGQGPELLIRYENEEAVDDSQLPKDRFSAERLKGVDSTLKIQPAELGDSAVYLCANSLTSIIYEQLFGPGTRLTVL.

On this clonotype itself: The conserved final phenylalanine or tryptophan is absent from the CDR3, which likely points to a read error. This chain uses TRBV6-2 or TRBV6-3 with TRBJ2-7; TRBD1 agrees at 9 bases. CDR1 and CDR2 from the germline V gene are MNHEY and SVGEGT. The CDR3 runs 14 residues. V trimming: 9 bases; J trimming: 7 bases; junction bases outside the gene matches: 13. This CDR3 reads CASSLRDRAQEQYL. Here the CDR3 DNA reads TGTGCCAGTAGCCTCCGGGACAGGGCCCAGGAGCAGTACCTC.

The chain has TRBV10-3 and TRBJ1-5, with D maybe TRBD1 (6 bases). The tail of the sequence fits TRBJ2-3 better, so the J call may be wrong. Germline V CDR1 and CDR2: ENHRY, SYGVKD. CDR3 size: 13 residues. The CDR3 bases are TGTGCCATCAGTGAGTTGACAGGTCAGCCCCAGTATTTT. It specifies CAISELTGQPQYF.

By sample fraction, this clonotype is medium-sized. CDR3 in amino acids: CASSQDLNTPDTQYF. The CDR3 DNA reads as TGCGCCAGCAGCCAAGATTTAAACACCCCAGATACGCAGTATTTT. The genes are TRBV4-3 and TRBJ2-3, with D unclear. This CDR3 is built from 15 residues. Trimming shortened V by 0 bases and J by 4 bases, and 11 bases separated the two germline ends. Germline CDR1 and CDR2: LGHNA and YSLEER.

The CDR3 here is CSSGTSNWNEQFF. The CDR3 coding sequence is TGCAGCTCCGGGACTAGCAACTGGAATGAGCAGTTCTTC. The rearrangement links TRBV29-1 to TRBJ2-1; 9 nucleotides agree with TRBD2. This CDR3 has 13 amino acids. Trimming took 8 bases from V and 7 from J; bases not matched to a gene: 9. Germline V gives CDR1 SQVTM, CDR2 ANQGSEA.

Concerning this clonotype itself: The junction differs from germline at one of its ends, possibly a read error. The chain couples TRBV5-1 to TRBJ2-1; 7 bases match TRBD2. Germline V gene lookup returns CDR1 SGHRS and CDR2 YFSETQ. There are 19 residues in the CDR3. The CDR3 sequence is CTSSLVSGEGRHIYNEQFF. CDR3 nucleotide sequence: TGCACCAGCAGCTTGGTTTCTGGGGAGGGGCGTCATATCTACAATGAGCAGTTCTTC.

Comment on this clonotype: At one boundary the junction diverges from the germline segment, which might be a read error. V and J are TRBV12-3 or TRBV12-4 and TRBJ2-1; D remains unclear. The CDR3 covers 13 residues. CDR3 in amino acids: CASSPFPRPELFF. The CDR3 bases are TGTGCCAGTAGTCCTTTCCCGCGCCCCGAGCTGTTCTTC.

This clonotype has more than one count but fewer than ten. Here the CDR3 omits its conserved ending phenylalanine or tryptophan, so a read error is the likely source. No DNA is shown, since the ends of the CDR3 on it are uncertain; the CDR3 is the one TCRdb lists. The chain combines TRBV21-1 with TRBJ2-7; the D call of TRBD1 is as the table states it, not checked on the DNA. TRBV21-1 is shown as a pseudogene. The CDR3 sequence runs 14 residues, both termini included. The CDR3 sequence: CASSSDRPTYEQYL.

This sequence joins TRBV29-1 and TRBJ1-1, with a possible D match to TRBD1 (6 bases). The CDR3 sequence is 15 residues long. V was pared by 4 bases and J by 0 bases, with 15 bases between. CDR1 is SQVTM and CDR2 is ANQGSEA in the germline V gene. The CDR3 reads CSVAGGLGMNTEAFF. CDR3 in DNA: TGCAGCGTTGCTGGGGGCTTGGGCATGAACACTGAAGCTTTCTTT.

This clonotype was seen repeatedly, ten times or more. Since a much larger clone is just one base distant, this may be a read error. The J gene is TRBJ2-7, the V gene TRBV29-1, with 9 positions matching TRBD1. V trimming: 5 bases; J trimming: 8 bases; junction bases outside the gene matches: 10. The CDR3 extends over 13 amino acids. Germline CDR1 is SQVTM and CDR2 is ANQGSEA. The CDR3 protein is CSVHRQGGYKQYF. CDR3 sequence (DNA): TGCAGCGTTCATCGACAGGGGGGGTACAAGCAGTACTTC.

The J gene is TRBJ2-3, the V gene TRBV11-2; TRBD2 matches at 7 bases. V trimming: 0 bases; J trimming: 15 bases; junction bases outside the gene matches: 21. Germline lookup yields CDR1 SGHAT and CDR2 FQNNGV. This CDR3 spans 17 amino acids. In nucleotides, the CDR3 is TGTGCCAGCAGCTTAGATTCGGGGGAGACTAGCACAGATACGCGATATTTT. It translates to CASSLDSGETSTDTRYF.

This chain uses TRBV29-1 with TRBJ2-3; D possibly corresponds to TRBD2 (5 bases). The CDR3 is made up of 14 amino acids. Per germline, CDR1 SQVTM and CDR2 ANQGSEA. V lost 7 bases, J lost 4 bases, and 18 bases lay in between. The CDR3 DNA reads TGCAGCGCTGAGGGTAGCGCGAATGCAGATACGCAGTATTTT. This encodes CSAEGSANADTQYF.

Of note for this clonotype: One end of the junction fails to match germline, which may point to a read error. The CDR3 protein is CVSGLVGDETQYF. The CDR3 nucleotides are TGTGTTAGTGGTTTGGTAGGGGATGAGACCCAGTACTTC. The rearrangement joins TRBV12-5 to TRBJ2-5; maybe TRBD1 (5 bases). This CDR3 is 13 amino acids long. Germline V CDR1 and CDR2: LGHNT, FRNRAP.

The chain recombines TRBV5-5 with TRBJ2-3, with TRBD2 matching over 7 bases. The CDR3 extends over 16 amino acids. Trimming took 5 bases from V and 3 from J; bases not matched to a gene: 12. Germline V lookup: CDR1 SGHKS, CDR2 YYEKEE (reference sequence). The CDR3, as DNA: TGTGCCAGCAGGACCCCAAGCGGGAAGGGAACAGATACGCAGTATTTT. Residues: CASRTPSGKGTDTQYF.

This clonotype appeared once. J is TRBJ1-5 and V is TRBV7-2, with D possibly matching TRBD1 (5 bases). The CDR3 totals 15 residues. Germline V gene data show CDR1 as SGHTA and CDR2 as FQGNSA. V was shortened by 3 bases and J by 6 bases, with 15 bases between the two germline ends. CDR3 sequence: CASSLGEGYSQPQHF. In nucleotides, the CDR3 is TGTGCCAGCAGCTTGGGGGAGGGATATTCTCAGCCCCAGCATTTT. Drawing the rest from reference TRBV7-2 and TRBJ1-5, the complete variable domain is GAGVSQSPSNKVTEKGKDVELRCDPISGHTALYWYRQSLGQGLEFLIYFQGNSAPDKSGLPSDRFSAERTGGSVSTLTIQRTQQEDSAVYLCASSLGEGYSQPQHFGDGTRLSIL.

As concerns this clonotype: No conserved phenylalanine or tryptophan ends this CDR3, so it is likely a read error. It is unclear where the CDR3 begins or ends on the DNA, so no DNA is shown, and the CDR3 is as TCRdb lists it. CDR3 region: CSVGTSAANTGELSL. The V gene is TRBV29-1, the J gene TRBJ2-2; the D call TRBD2 from the table was never checked on the DNA. The CDR3 spans 15 amino acids, including both terminal residues. Per germline, CDR1 SQVTM and CDR2 ANQGSEA.

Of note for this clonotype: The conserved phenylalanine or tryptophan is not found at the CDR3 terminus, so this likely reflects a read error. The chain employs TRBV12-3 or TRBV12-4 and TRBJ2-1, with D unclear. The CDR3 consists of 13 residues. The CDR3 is CASSFNEGNEQFI. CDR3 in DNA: TGTGCCAGCAGTTTTAACGAAGGCAATGAACAGTTCATC.

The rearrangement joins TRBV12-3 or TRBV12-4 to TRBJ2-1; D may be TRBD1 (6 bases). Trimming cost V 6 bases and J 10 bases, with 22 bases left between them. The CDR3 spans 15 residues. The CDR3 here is CASSRGTLLWEEQFF. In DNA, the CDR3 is TGTGCCAGCAGCAGGGGTACTTTACTTTGGGAAGAGCAGTTCTTC.

CDR3 coding DNA: TGTGCCAACTGCTTAAGGCGACAGGGATTAGATACGCAGTATTTT. It translates to CANCLRRQGLDTQYF. The rearrangement joins TRBV7-9 to TRBJ2-3, with 7 nucleotides matching TRBD1. Looked up from germline, CDR1 is SEHNR and CDR2 is FQNEAQ (reference sequence). This CDR3 contains 15 residues. The V gene end was trimmed by 10 bases and the J gene end by 5 bases; junction bases not matched to a gene: 15.

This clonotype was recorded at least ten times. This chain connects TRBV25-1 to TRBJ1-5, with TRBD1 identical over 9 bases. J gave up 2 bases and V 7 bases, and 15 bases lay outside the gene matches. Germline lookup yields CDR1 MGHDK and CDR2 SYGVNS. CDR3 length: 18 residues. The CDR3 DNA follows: TGTGCCAGCACCACCGGGACAGGGCCCCCTTTGGGCAATCAGCCCCAGCATTTT. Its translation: CASTTGTGPPLGNQPQHF.

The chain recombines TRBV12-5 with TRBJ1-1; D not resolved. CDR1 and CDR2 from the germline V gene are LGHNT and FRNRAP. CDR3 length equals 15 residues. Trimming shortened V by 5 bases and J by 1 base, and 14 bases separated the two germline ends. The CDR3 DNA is TGTGCTAGTGGTCACAGCCTTTCAGGGAACACTGAAGCTTTCTTT. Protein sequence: CASGHSLSGNTEAFF.

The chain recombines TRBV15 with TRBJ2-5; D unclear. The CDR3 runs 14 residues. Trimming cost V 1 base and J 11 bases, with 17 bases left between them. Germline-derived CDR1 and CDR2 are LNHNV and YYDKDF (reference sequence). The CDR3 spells CATSRGGSQVTQYF. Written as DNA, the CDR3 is TGTGCCACCAGCAGAGGCGGTAGCCAAGTGACTCAGTACTTC.

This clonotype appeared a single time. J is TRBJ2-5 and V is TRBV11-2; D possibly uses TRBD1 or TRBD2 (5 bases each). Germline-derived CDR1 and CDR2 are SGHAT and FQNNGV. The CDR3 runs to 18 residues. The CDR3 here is CARSPSSIQGTGRETQYF. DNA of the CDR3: TGTGCGCGCAGCCCTAGCTCAATTCAGGGTACTGGGCGGGAGACCCAGTACTTC.

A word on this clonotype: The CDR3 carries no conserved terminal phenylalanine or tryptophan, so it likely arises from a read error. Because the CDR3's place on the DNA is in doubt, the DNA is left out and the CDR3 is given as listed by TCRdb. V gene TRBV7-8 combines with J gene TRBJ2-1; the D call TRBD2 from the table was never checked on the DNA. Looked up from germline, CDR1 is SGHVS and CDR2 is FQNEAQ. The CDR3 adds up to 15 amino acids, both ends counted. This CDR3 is CASSLTSGRVDEQLY.

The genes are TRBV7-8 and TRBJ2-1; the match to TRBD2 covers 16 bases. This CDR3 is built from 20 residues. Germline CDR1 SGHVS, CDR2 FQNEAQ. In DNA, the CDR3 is TGTGCTAACAGCTCCCGAGGGTCGGGACTAGCGGGGGGGGCTTACAATGAGCAGTTCTTC. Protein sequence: CANSSRGSGLAGGAYNEQFF.

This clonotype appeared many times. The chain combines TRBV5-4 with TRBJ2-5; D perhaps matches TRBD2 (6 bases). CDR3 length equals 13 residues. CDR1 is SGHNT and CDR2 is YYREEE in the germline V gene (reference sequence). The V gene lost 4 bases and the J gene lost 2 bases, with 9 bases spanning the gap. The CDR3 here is CASSAGRQETQYF. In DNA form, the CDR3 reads TGTGCCAGCAGCGCGGGACGGCAAGAGACCCAGTACTTC.